This is a list of T cell receptor beta chains from one sample in a study of cytomegalovirus exposure and HLA in healthy donors. The repertoire was sequenced with immunoSEQ multiplex PCR; TCRdb's copy has only in-frame clones and lacks some. The sample records 55,000 to 70,000 clones, less than 80% being singletons. Sequencing used PBMCs. The source of these receptors is a woman aged 45-60 years in good health and CMV-seronegative. Each CDR3 is given with its conserved first and last residue. Fields, in order: clone size, J gene, D gene, V gene, CDR3 protein, CDR3 DNA. D genes are given only for firm matches. Size values are once, few and many counts, or a class for expanded clones, and some rows have none.

abundance: .; j_gene: TRBJ2-1; d_gene: TRBD2; v_gene: TRBV2; CDR3aa: CDSSEALLAGGGNEQFF; CDR3nt: TGTGACAGCAGTGAAGCGCTTCTAGCGGGAGGTGGAAATGAGCAGTTCTTC
abundance: once; j_gene: TRBJ2-1; d_gene: TRBD2; v_gene: TRBV4-2; CDR3aa: CASSQVVAGLAPNEQFF; CDR3nt: TGTGCCAGCAGCCAAGTTGTCGCGGGACTAGCTCCCAATGAGCAGTTCTTC
abundance: .; j_gene: TRBJ1-1; d_gene: TRBD1; v_gene: TRBV19; CDR3aa: CASSMTGGYTEAFF; CDR3nt: TGTGCCAGTAGTATGACAGGGGGGTACACTGAAGCTTTCTTT
abundance: .; j_gene: TRBJ1-5; d_gene: TRBD1; v_gene: TRBV4-2; CDR3aa: CASSPRRTGENQPQHF; CDR3nt: TGTGCCAGCAGCCCACGCCGGACAGGGGAAAATCAGCCCCAGCATTTT
abundance: .; j_gene: TRBJ1-1; d_gene: .; v_gene: TRBV6-5; CDR3aa: CASSAGTEAFF; CDR3nt: TGTGCCAGCAGCGCGGGGACTGAAGCTTTCTTT
abundance: .; j_gene: TRBJ1-4; d_gene: .; v_gene: TRBV19; CDR3aa: CATVDGGATNKKLFF; CDR3nt: TGTGCCACCGTAGACGGGGGTGCAACTAATAAAAAACTGTTTTTT
abundance: .; j_gene: TRBJ2-1; d_gene: .; v_gene: TRBV7-2; CDR3aa: CASSPKTRLNNEQFF; CDR3nt: TGTGCCAGCAGCCCGAAGACTCGACTTAACAATGAGCAGTTCTTC
abundance: .; j_gene: TRBJ2-3; d_gene: .; v_gene: TRBV19; CDR3aa: CASNRQGTDTQYF; CDR3nt: TGTGCCAGTAATCGGCAGGGCACAGATACGCAGTATTTT
abundance: .; j_gene: TRBJ2-7; d_gene: TRBD1; v_gene: TRBV5-1; CDR3aa: CASSHGTAIYEQYF; CDR3nt: TGCGCCAGCAGCCACGGGACAGCTATCTACGAGCAGTACTTC
abundance: .; j_gene: TRBJ2-7; d_gene: TRBD1; v_gene: TRBV29-1; CDR3aa: CSVLGDSYEQYF; CDR3nt: TGCAGCGTACTTGGGGACAGCTACGAGCAGTACTTC
abundance: .; j_gene: TRBJ1-2; d_gene: TRBD1; v_gene: TRBV20-1; CDR3aa: CSARGQETMYF; CDR3nt: TGCAGTGCTAGGGGACAGGAGACCATGTACTTC
abundance: few; j_gene: TRBJ1-2; d_gene: .; v_gene: TRBV5-4; CDR3aa: CASSPRGDRHGYTF; CDR3nt: TGTGCCAGCAGCCCAAGGGGCGACCGGCATGGCTACACCTTC
abundance: few; j_gene: TRBJ1-1; d_gene: TRBD1; v_gene: TRBV10-1; CDR3aa: CASLRTGETEAFF; CDR3nt: TGCGCCAGTCTCAGGACAGGGGAGACTGAAGCTTTCTTT
abundance: .; j_gene: TRBJ2-7; d_gene: TRBD1; v_gene: TRBV4-3; CDR3aa: CASSQDPGQGFSEQYF; CDR3nt: TGCGCCAGCAGCCAAGATCCGGGACAGGGGTTTTCCGAGCAGTACTTC
abundance: .; j_gene: TRBJ1-2; d_gene: .; v_gene: TRBV6-1; CDR3aa: CASSLDGDYGYTF; CDR3nt: TGTGCCAGCAGCCTGGACGGGGACTATGGCTACACCTTC
abundance: .; j_gene: TRBJ1-5; d_gene: .; v_gene: TRBV6-6; CDR3aa: CASQPLVTVSNQPQHF; CDR3nt: TGTGCCAGCCAACCACTTGTGACAGTTAGCAATCAGCCCCAGCATTTT
abundance: .; j_gene: TRBJ2-1; d_gene: .; v_gene: TRBV9; CDR3aa: CASSSRDWGNEQFF; CDR3nt: TGTGCCAGCAGCTCAAGGGACTGGGGCAATGAGCAGTTCTTC
abundance: .; j_gene: TRBJ2-1; d_gene: .; v_gene: TRBV10-2; CDR3aa: CATSPGGGRPEYNEQFF; CDR3nt: TGCGCCACCTCCCCGGGTGGGGGGAGGCCTGAGTACAATGAGCAGTTCTTC
abundance: .; j_gene: TRBJ2-2; d_gene: TRBD1; v_gene: TRBV6-5; CDR3aa: CASRSGTGVTGELFF; CDR3nt: TGTGCCAGCAGGTCTGGGACAGGGGTCACCGGGGAGCTGTTTTTT
abundance: .; j_gene: TRBJ2-2; d_gene: TRBD2; v_gene: TRBV5-1; CDR3aa: CASSRGTSDTGELFF; CDR3nt: TGCGCCAGCAGCCGGGGGACTAGCGACACCGGGGAGCTGTTTTTT